This TCR beta chain emerged from a study of T-cell reconstitution after alpha-beta-depleted transplantation in children. The junction had 8 bases not matched to a gene; V was cut back by 5 bases and J by 5 bases. The CDR3 runs 14 residues. As it was prepared, the TCRbeta library received unique molecular identifiers. Each CDR3 protein gets one entry after TCRdb re-called the PCR reads with MiXCR. The sample holds some 290,000 distinct CDR3 sequences, around 9.6% seen once. This sample comprised PBMCs from the stem cell graft donor, obtained from the stem cell graft. This TCR was recovered from a human donor who donated a stem cell graft to a child with SCID. The V and J genes are TRBV12-3 or TRBV12-4 and TRBJ2-5; TRBD1 matches 7 bases. The CDR3 region has the DNA TGTGCCAGCAGTCTTGGACAGGCTTCGGAGACCCAGTACTTC. Translating gives CASSLGQASETQYF.